Shown below are 17 T cell receptor beta chains from a single sample sequenced in a study of neurological immune-mediated disorders. Each CDR3 protein gets one entry after TCRdb re-called the 5' RACE reads with MiXCR. The sample has some 38,000 distinct CDR3 sequences; over 12% are singletons. The specimen sequenced was PBMCs. The receptors were gathered from a woman aged 45-60 years with HTLV-1-associated myelopathy (HAM/TSP).

This clonotype was counted at least ten times. V usage is TRBV24-1 and J usage is TRBJ2-1; D remains ambiguous. The V end was cut by 9 bases, the J end by 9 bases, with 14 bases between. This CDR3 is 12 amino acids long. Germline assignment: CDR1 KGHDR and CDR2 SFDVKD. The CDR3 spells CATSNNKGEQFF. The CDR3 nucleotides are TGTGCCACCTCGAATAATAAAGGTGAGCAGTTCTTC.

This chain uses TRBV15 with TRBJ2-7; the match to TRBD1 covers 10 bases. V was clipped by 5 bases and J by 3 bases; unmatched bases: 4. Germline V gene data show CDR1 as LNHNV and CDR2 as YYDKDF (reference sequence). The CDR3 length is 14 residues. CDR3 loop: CATSLRTGGYEQYF. The CDR3 nucleotides read TGTGCCACCAGCTTACGGACAGGGGGCTACGAGCAGTACTTC.

This clonotype was picked up many times. This sequence joins TRBV7-2 and TRBJ2-1; 10 nucleotides match TRBD1. Germline-derived CDR1 and CDR2 are SGHTA and FQGNSA. This CDR3 has 13 amino acids. J gave up 10 bases and V 5 bases, and 5 bases lay outside the gene matches. CDR3 nucleotides: TGTGCCAGCAGCCGGGACAGGGGCTGGGAGCAGTTCTTC. Translated, it gives CASSRDRGWEQFF.

The chain combines TRBV10-3 with TRBJ1-6, with D maybe TRBD1 (5 bases). CDR3 length: 15 amino acids. Germline assignment: CDR1 ENHRY and CDR2 SYGVKD. V was trimmed by 6 bases and J by 9 bases, leaving 18 bases between them. The CDR3 sequence is CAIRLSGQVTSPLHF. The CDR3 DNA follows: TGTGCCATCAGACTATCGGGGCAGGTTACTTCACCCCTCCACTTT.

The chain couples TRBV10-3 to TRBJ2-1, with D possibly being TRBD2 (7 bases). The end of the DNA fits TRBJ2-7 better, so the J call may be wrong. Germline V CDR1 and CDR2: ENHRY, SYGVKD. This CDR3 comprises 15 residues. The CDR3 nucleotides are TGTGCCATCAGTGAGGCACCTGGGGGGGCATGGGAGCAGTACTTC. Amino acid sequence: CAISEAPGGAWEQYF.

This clonotype was detected many times. This chain uses TRBV6-2 or TRBV6-3 with TRBJ2-7; D perhaps matches TRBD1 (6 bases). Deletions cut 0 bases from V and 5 bases from J, with 17 bases between. In germline, CDR1 is MNHEY, CDR2 SVGEGT. This CDR3 spans 16 amino acids. CDR3 sequence reads: CASSYSATGSGDEQYF. The CDR3 DNA is TGTGCCAGCAGTTACTCCGCGACAGGAAGTGGAGACGAGCAGTACTTC.

This clonotype was recorded many times. Written as DNA, the CDR3 is TGTGCCAGCAGCTTCCGGACAGCCTCTGGAAACACCATATATTTT. This translates into CASSFRTASGNTIYF. The chain couples TRBV13 to TRBJ1-3, with TRBD1 as a possible D gene (6 bases). V lost 3 bases, J lost 0 bases, and 9 bases lay in between. Looked up from germline, CDR1 is PRHDT and CDR2 is FYEKMQ (reference sequence). There are 15 residues in the CDR3.

In this sample, this clonotype turned up many times. The chain is built from TRBV5-5 and TRBJ1-4; D is possibly TRBD1 (5 bases). Trimming left V 3 bases short and J 8 bases short, with 11 bases between. Germline V lookup: CDR1 SGHKS, CDR2 YYEKEE (reference sequence). The CDR3 has 13 residues. CDR3 coding DNA: TGTGCCAGCAGCTGGGGGGGGGACGAAAAACTGTTTTTT. This codes for CASSWGGDEKLFF.

This clonotype was observed at least ten times. V usage is TRBV6-1 and J usage is TRBJ2-6; D gene unclear. The CDR3 has 15 residues. CDR1 and CDR2 from the germline V gene are MNHNS and SASEGT. Trimming removed 5 bases from V and 0 bases from J, with 8 bases in between. The CDR3, as DNA: TGTGCCAGCAGTCCCGCCCGCTCTGGGGCCAACGTCCTGACTTTC. Translating it yields CASSPARSGANVLTF.

Ten or more counts support this clonotype. V usage is TRBV7-6 and J usage is TRBJ1-1; D might be TRBD1 (6 bases). Trimming removed 3 bases from V and 0 bases from J, with 14 bases in between. The CDR3 extends over 16 amino acids. Per germline, CDR1 SGHVS and CDR2 FNYEAQ. The CDR3 sequence: CASSLGRGGLNTEAFF. CDR3 sequence (DNA): TGTGCCAGCAGCTTGGGGAGGGGGGGCTTGAACACTGAAGCTTTCTTT.

Note on this clonotype: Relative to the germline gene, one junction end is altered; a read error may explain this. The gene calls are TRBV20-1 and TRBJ2-2; 14 bases agree with TRBD2. The CDR3 is made up of 19 amino acids. Per the germline V gene, CDR1 is DFQATT and CDR2 is SNEGSKA (reference sequence). CDR3 bases: TGCAGTGCTAGACCCTTGGGACTAGCGGGGGAGCGTTTCACCGTGGAGCTGTTTTTT. It translates to CSARPLGLAGERFTVELFF.

This clonotype came up many times. The genes are TRBV25-1 and TRBJ2-5, with TRBD2 as a possible D gene (6 bases). Germline assignment: CDR1 MGHDK and CDR2 SYGVNS. The length of the CDR3 is 15 residues. V was cut by 3 bases and J by 4 bases, with 15 bases left in between. The CDR3 reads CASSDWRGQIETQYF. In nucleotides, the CDR3 is TGTGCCAGCAGTGATTGGAGGGGCCAGATAGAGACCCAGTACTTC. Full variable domain (remainder filled in from reference TRBV25-1 and TRBJ2-5): EADIYQTPRYLVIGTGKKITLECSQTMGHDKMYWYQQDPGMELHLIHYSYGVNSTEKGDLSSESTVSRIRTEHFPLTLESARPSHTSQYLCASSDWRGQIETQYFGPGTRLLVL.

This clonotype appeared many times. The rearrangement links TRBV4-2 to TRBJ1-3, with D maybe TRBD1 (5 bases). This CDR3 region has 18 residues. With 3 bases removed from V and 0 bases from J, the gap between germline ends came to 18 bases. In germline, CDR1 is LGHNA, CDR2 YNFKEQ. This CDR3 reads CASSQELRQTFSGNTIYF. The CDR3 DNA follows: TGTGCCAGCAGCCAGGAACTACGACAGACCTTCTCTGGAAACACCATATATTTT.

The table lists this clonotype with many counts. This chain uses TRBV9 with TRBJ2-2; a possible D gene is TRBD1 (6 bases). This CDR3 region has 16 residues. Trimming shortened V by 7 bases and J by 2 bases, and 18 bases separated the two germline ends. Germline CDR1 is SGDLS and CDR2 is YYNGEE. The CDR3 loop is CASFPKAQGNTGELFF. CDR3 DNA: TGTGCCAGCTTTCCGAAGGCACAGGGAAACACCGGGGAGCTGTTTTTT.

CDR3 in amino acids: CSAPGTSGGAGEQFF. CDR3 bases: TGCAGTGCTCCCGGGACTAGCGGGGGGGCAGGTGAGCAGTTCTTC. The rearrangement links TRBV20-1 to TRBJ2-1; 16 bases agree with TRBD2. Germline assignment: CDR1 DFQATT and CDR2 SNEGSKA (reference sequence). The length of the CDR3 is 15 residues. J was trimmed by 9 bases and V by 5 bases; bases with no gene match: 7.

In this sample, this clonotype turned up many times. This chain connects TRBV7-2 to TRBJ1-3; D remains ambiguous. CDR3 size: 16 residues. Trimming left V 1 base short and J 2 bases short, with 12 bases between. Germline CDR1 reads SGHTA; CDR2 reads FQGNSA. CDR3 residues: CASSLEGPWTGNTIYF. In DNA, the CDR3 is TGTGCCAGCAGCTTAGAAGGCCCCTGGACTGGAAACACCATATATTTT.

This clonotype was detected many times. This chain's CDR3 is CSADGQSSYEQYF. CDR3 in DNA: TGCAGTGCGGACGGACAGAGCTCCTACGAGCAGTACTTC. The V and J genes are TRBV20-1 and TRBJ2-7; D is possibly TRBD1 (6 bases). With 6 bases removed from V and 0 bases from J, the gap between germline ends came to 12 bases. The CDR3 has 13 amino acids. Germline V gene sequence: CDR1 DFQATT, CDR2 SNEGSKA (reference sequence).